The clone carrying this TCR beta chain has more than one count but fewer than ten. The target antigen is unknown. With V trimmed by 3 bases and J by 2 bases, 4 bases remained unmatched. This CDR3 is 16 amino acids long. Germline assignment: CDR1 SGDLS and CDR2 YYNGEE. TCRdb ran MiXCR on the reads and lists one entry per CDR3 protein. The sample has approximately 260,000 distinct CDR3 sequences, approximately 15% seen once. This sample was included in a study of T cell repertoires in cytomegalovirus infection. Study in general: Public TCR beta signatures indicated both CMV infection and matching HLA type. Study-wide results and caveats: Cumulative frequency of public TCR beta families picked out carriers of CMV plus the relevant HLA.

This chain joins TRBV9 and TRBJ2-6; 8 bases are shared with TRBD1. This TCR derives from a human donor in good health (CMV status not recorded). Some clones in this sample may be carry-over from other donors' samples. The specimen was CD8+ T cells from PBMCs. The CDR3 is CASSGEGQAGANVLTF. CDR3 sequence (DNA): TGTGCCAGCAGCGGAGAGGGACAGGCTGGGGCCAACGTCCTGACTTTC.